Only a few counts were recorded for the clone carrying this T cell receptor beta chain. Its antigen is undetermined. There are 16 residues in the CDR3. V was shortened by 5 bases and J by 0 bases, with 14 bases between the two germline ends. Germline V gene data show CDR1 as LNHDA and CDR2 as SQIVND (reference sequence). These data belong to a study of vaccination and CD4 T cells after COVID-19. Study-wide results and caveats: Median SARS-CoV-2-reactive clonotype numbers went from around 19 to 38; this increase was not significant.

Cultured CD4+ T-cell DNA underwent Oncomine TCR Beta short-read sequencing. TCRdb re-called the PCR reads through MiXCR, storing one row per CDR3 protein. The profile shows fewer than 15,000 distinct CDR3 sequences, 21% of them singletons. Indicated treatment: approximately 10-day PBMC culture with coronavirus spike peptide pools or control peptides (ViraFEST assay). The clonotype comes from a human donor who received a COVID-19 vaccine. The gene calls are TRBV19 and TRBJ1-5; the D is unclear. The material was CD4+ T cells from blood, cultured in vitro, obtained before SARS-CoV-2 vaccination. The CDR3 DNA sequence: TGTGCCAGTAGTGTCACAGCGCAATATAGCAATCAGCCCCAGCATTTT. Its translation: CASSVTAQYSNQPQHF.